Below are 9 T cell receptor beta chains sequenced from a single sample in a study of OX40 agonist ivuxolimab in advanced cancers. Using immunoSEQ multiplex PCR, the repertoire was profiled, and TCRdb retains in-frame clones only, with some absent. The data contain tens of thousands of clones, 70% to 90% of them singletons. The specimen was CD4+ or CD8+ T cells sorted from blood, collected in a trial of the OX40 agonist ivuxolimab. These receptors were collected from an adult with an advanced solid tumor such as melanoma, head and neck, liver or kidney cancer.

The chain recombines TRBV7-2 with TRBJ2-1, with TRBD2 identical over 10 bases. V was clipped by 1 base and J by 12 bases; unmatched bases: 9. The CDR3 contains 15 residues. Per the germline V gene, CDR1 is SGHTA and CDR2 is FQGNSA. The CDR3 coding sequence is TGTGCCAGCAGCTTAGGACTAGCGGGCGTAAAGAGGCAGTTCTTC. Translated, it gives CASSLGLAGVKRQFF.

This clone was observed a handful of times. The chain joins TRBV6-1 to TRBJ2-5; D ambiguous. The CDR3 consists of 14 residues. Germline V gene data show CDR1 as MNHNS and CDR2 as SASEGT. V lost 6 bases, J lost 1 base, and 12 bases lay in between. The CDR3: CASRGYNPQETQYF. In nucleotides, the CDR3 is TGTGCCAGCAGAGGTTACAACCCCCAAGAGACCCAGTACTTC.

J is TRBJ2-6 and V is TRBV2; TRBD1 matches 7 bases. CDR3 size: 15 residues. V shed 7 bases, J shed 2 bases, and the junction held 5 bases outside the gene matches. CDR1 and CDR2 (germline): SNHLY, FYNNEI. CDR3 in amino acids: CASTNRGAGANVLTF. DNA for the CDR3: TGTGCCAGCACGAACAGGGGAGCTGGGGCCAACGTCCTGACTTTC.

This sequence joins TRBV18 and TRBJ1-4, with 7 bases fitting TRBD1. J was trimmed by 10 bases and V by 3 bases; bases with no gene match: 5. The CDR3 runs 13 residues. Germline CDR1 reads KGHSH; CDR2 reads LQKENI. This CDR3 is CASSPPDRAKLFF. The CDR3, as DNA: TGTGCCAGCTCACCGCCCGACAGGGCAAAACTGTTTTTT.

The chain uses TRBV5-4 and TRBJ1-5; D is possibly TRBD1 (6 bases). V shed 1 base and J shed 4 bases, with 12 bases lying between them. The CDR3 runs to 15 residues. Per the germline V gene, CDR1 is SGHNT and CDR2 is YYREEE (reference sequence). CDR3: CASSLNRAPNQPQHF. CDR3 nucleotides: TGTGCCAGCAGCTTGAACAGGGCACCAAATCAGCCCCAGCATTTT.

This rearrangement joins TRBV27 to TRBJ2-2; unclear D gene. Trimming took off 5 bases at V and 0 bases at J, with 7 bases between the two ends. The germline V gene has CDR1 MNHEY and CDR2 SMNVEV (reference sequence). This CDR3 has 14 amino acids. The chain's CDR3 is CASSLVANTGELFF. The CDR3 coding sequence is TGTGCCAGCAGTCTCGTCGCGAACACCGGGGAGCTGTTTTTT.

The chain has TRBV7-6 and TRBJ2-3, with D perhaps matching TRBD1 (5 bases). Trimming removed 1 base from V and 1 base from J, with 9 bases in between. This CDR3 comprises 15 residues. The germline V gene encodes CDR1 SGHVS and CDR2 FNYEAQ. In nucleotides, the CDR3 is TGTGCCAGCAGCTTAGAGGTGGGGCGCACAGATACGCAGTATTTT. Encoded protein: CASSLEVGRTDTQYF.

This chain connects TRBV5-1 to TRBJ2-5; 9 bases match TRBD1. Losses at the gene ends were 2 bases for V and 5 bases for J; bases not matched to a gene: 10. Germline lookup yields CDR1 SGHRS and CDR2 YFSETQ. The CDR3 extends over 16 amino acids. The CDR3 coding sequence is TGCGCCAGCAGCTTAAATGACCCGGGACAGGGTGAGACCCAGTACTTC. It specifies CASSLNDPGQGETQYF.

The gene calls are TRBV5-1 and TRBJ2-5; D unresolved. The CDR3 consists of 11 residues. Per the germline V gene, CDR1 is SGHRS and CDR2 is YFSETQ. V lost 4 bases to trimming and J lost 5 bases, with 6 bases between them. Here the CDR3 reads CASSEEETQYF. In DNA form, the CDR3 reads TGCGCCAGCAGCGAGGAGGAGACCCAGTACTTC.